This T cell receptor (beta chain) was sequenced for a study of Tregs in tolerant kidney transplant recipients. Findings and limits, study-wide: Activated donor B cell expansion appeared to reveal the most relevant donor-specific TCRbeta repertoire. Findings come from small patient numbers and require larger validation. No direct test of biological reproducibility was done here.

Remarks on this clone: The antigen remains undetermined. The sequenced fragment ends 3 residues before the CDR3 boundary, so the rest is inferred from the germline J gene.

This CDR3 region has 14 residues. Germline CDR1 reads SQVTM; CDR2 reads ANQGSEA. With 3 bases clipped from V and 7 bases from J, the junction kept 10 bases outside the gene matches. CD4+CD25+CD127- Tregs, CD4+CD25- non-Tregs, CD4 and CD8 cells were sorted. TCRdb's copy holds only in-frame clones and misses some; the assay was immunoSEQ multiplex PCR. The specimen's table records 25,000 to 35,000 clones. The rearrangement joins TRBV29-1 to TRBJ1-2; 8 bases are shared with TRBD1. The source of this sequence is a human donor who received a combined kidney and bone marrow transplant. The sample here was CD8+ T cells from blood, taken before the transplant. The CDR3 sequence is CSVDPPGGVGGYTF. The CDR3 bases that were read are TGCAGCGTTGACCCTCCAGGGGGCGTCGGTGGC.